The rows below give T cell receptor beta chains drawn from one sample of a study of blood T cell repertoires in COVID-19. Repertoires were generated with immunoSEQ multiplex PCR, while TCRdb's copy carries only in-frame clones and drops some. The repertoire includes approximately 350,000 clones, 75% to 90% of them detected once, and approximately 5% sits in the top ten. The specimen was PBMCs or T cells enriched from blood (not recorded which). These receptors were collected from a woman aged 45-65 years who had recovered from COVID-19. Each CDR3 is given with its conserved first and last residue. Each record gives: V gene, J gene, CDR3 protein.

v_call: TRBV19
j_call: TRBJ1-2
cdr3_aa: CASGGTDYGYTF

v_call: TRBV9
j_call: TRBJ2-5
cdr3_aa: CASSLAGVAETQYF

v_call: TRBV3-1/TRBV3-2
j_call: TRBJ1-2
cdr3_aa: CASSQTGFYGYTF

v_call: TRBV11-2
j_call: TRBJ1-3
cdr3_aa: CASSFQGTGNTIYF

v_call: TRBV6-5
j_call: TRBJ2-1
cdr3_aa: CASSYQGLASNNEQFF

v_call: TRBV10-1
j_call: TRBJ2-5
cdr3_aa: CPRFLREDRYQETQYF

v_call: TRBV5-1
j_call: TRBJ2-1
cdr3_aa: CASSLGAGGFYNEQFF

v_call: TRBV4-2
j_call: TRBJ1-1
cdr3_aa: CASSPTGQGATEAFF

v_call: TRBV27
j_call: TRBJ2-2
cdr3_aa: CASSLGLGTGELFF

v_call: TRBV4-3
j_call: TRBJ2-7
cdr3_aa: CASSQDYAGTGWYEQYF

v_call: TRBV3-1/TRBV3-2
j_call: TRBJ1-5
cdr3_aa: CASSQFLNQPQHF

v_call: TRBV7-2
j_call: TRBJ1-5
cdr3_aa: CASSPESGGHQPQHF

v_call: TRBV19
j_call: TRBJ2-7
cdr3_aa: CASTRQHLDNEQYF

v_call: TRBV4-2
j_call: TRBJ2-1
cdr3_aa: CASSQDLAGGLSYNEQFF

v_call: TRBV4-3
j_call: TRBJ2-7
cdr3_aa: CASSQVLGYEQYF

v_call: TRBV21-1
j_call: TRBJ2-5
cdr3_aa: CASSERDRGAEQETQYF

v_call: TRBV7-9
j_call: TRBJ2-1
cdr3_aa: CASSSWTSGRAPQFF

v_call: TRBV7-8
j_call: TRBJ1-2
cdr3_aa: CLSGTTANYGYTF

v_call: TRBV5-4
j_call: TRBJ2-7
cdr3_aa: CASSLGVNEQYF

v_call: TRBV6-5
j_call: TRBJ2-7
cdr3_aa: CASSQTGRLHEQYF

v_call: TRBV3-1/TRBV3-2
j_call: TRBJ2-1
cdr3_aa: CASSQDLIADEQFF

v_call: TRBV6-1
j_call: TRBJ2-2
cdr3_aa: CASSEARVAGELFF

v_call: TRBV6-5
j_call: TRBJ2-3
cdr3_aa: CASTHRAGSTDTQYF

v_call: TRBV12-3/TRBV12-4
j_call: TRBJ1-6
cdr3_aa: CASSPGSSPLHF

v_call: TRBV5-1
j_call: TRBJ1-2
cdr3_aa: CASSVTGTSYGYTF

v_call: TRBV7-9
j_call: TRBJ2-1
cdr3_aa: CAVYNSGGALSNNEQFF

v_call: TRBV11-3
j_call: TRBJ2-2
cdr3_aa: CASSLGGNTGELFF

v_call: TRBV11-2
j_call: TRBJ2-1
cdr3_aa: CASSLESAGGPGSKPQFF

v_call: TRBV6-5
j_call: TRBJ2-7
cdr3_aa: CASSQDYEQYF

v_call: TRBV5-1
j_call: TRBJ2-2
cdr3_aa: CASSFASGTGELFF

v_call: TRBV5-4
j_call: TRBJ1-2
cdr3_aa: CASSTTLYGYTF

v_call: TRBV20-1
j_call: TRBJ1-1
cdr3_aa: CSARDQGPAFF

v_call: TRBV19
j_call: TRBJ1-1
cdr3_aa: CASSTRTGIEAFF

v_call: TRBV3-1/TRBV3-2
j_call: TRBJ1-3
cdr3_aa: CASTSTLGGTGGNGNTIYF

v_call: TRBV5-1
j_call: TRBJ1-4
cdr3_aa: CASSLGLNEKLFF

v_call: TRBV6-1
j_call: TRBJ2-7
cdr3_aa: CASSEEGDPAYEQYF

v_call: TRBV6-5
j_call: TRBJ2-5
cdr3_aa: CASSYSGGYETQYF

v_call: TRBV7-2
j_call: TRBJ2-7
cdr3_aa: CASSDEMSGRSSYEQYF

v_call: TRBV5-1
j_call: TRBJ1-1
cdr3_aa: CASSLFGTGVENTEAFF

v_call: TRBV20-1
j_call: TRBJ1-5
cdr3_aa: CSASSGLGGNQPQHF

v_call: TRBV5-4
j_call: TRBJ2-3
cdr3_aa: CASSYPSGGTTDTQYF

v_call: TRBV7-9
j_call: TRBJ1-6
cdr3_aa: CASNEGQYNSPLHF

v_call: TRBV19
j_call: TRBJ2-7
cdr3_aa: CASSMVHGSHEQYF

v_call: TRBV5-1
j_call: TRBJ1-1
cdr3_aa: CASSSGQTAFF

v_call: TRBV7-2
j_call: TRBJ1-1
cdr3_aa: CASSTAQGGNTEAFF

v_call: TRBV29-1
j_call: TRBJ1-2
cdr3_aa: CSANPDRDGYTF

v_call: TRBV6-2/TRBV6-3
j_call: TRBJ1-5
cdr3_aa: CASSQTGQVINQPQHF

v_call: TRBV19
j_call: TRBJ2-1
cdr3_aa: CASTELAGGPYNEQFF

v_call: TRBV7-2
j_call: TRBJ1-2
cdr3_aa: CASSLGQGEVYGYTF

v_call: TRBV7-2
j_call: TRBJ2-7
cdr3_aa: CASSLGVVGPTPYEQYF

v_call: TRBV19
j_call: TRBJ1-5
cdr3_aa: CASSLSREGNQPQHF

v_call: TRBV7-8
j_call: TRBJ1-5
cdr3_aa: CASSSRWTGNQPQHF